Here is one T cell receptor (beta chain) with its context. Which antigen it targets is not known. No qualities accompany the bases; no much larger clone lies one base away. The label giving this sample's treatment or condition can be read as: oral pan-JAK inhibitor, 5-10 mg twice daily. Lesional scalp punch biopsies and peripheral blood were collected from alopecia areata patients. After PBMCs were isolated by density centrifugation and stained for CD3, CD4 and CD8, a FACSAria was used to sort CD4+ and CD8+ T cells. These data belong to a study of CD8+ T cells in alopecia areata (dated by TCRdb to the late 2010s). Regarding the complete study: The treated patients took part in an open-label pilot trial in which moderate-to-severe alopecia areata was treated with oral tofacitinib at 5 to 10 mg twice daily. Patients stayed on tofacitinib for 6 to 18 months and then had 6 months of follow-up off drug so that delayed response and recurrence could be assessed. In humans, TCRbeta sequencing was performed on scalp tissue and on sorted CD4+ and CD8+ peripheral blood T cells from healthy controls and from patients with patchy or totalis/universalis alopecia areata. Disease severity in treated patients was measured with the SALT score, which quantifies the percentage of affected scalp surface area. To study T cell clonal expansion in alopecia areata, the researchers applied high-throughput TCRbeta sequencing to both the C3H/HeJ mouse model and human patients. Scalp clonality was compared across normal scalp (n=4), patchy alopecia areata scalp (n=8), and alopecia totalis/universalis scalp (n=8). Biopsies were taken from tofacitinib-treated patients at baseline and again at 4 and 24 weeks into treatment, and several of those patients also had a later scalp biopsy. RNA was obtained with the PAXgene miRNA kit for fixed scalp, the miRNeasy kit for PBMCs, and the RNeasy kit for mouse skin. TCRbeta CDR3 regions were amplified by immunoSEQ multiplex PCR with 35 Vbeta forward and 13 Jbeta reverse primers. Results the study describes overall, beyond this receptor: Resident alphabeta T cells in normal human skin are also sequenced, complicating scalp TCR repertoire analysis, unlike mouse skin dominated by gammadelta T cells. TCR sequences shared between patients were less clear than in mice, possibly partly because of HLA diversity in the patient population. Because the treated cohort was small and included a single nonresponder, larger studies are needed to assess links between baseline CD8+ expansion and response. Compared with normal scalp, lesional scalp had higher clonality and more expanded CD8+ clones, particularly in alopecia totalis/universalis, a pattern that suggests antigenic drive. Many expanded lesional clones were found to persist in scalp and blood during tofacitinib treatment, and relapse after treatment cessation may be partly explained by this persistence. Tofacitinib significantly lowered scalp clonality and the number of expanded CD8+ clones among the top 100 scalp clones.

At the junction V is shortened by 5 bases and J by 7 bases; bases outside the gene matches: 12. From the cysteine through the phenylalanine, the CDR3 covers 16 amino acids. Of the read, only the CDR3 DNA is kept; its 48 bases are in frame from base 1. For CDR1 and CDR2, the germline V gene lists SQVTM and ANQGSEA. The library was obtained by the immunoSEQ multiplex PCR assay. RNA was extracted from all samples and reverse transcribed into cDNA as template for TCR sequencing. SuperScript III was used for first-strand cDNA synthesis, primed with a 2:1 mix of oligo-dT and random hexamers. Amplification bias was assessed with a synthetic immune receptor repertoire, and residual bias was removed computationally. The original pipeline was this. Raw reads were preprocessed to remove errors, and CDR3 was defined according to IMGT conventions as the region from the conserved cysteine to phenylalanine. Clonality was computed by normalizing Shannon entropy by log2 of the number of productive unique TCRs and subtracting the result from 1. CD4 or CD8 identity of scalp clones was inferred by cross-referencing scalp TCRbeta sequences with sorted blood CD4 and CD8 repertoires. TCRdb took over this immuneACCESS table, retaining in-frame rearrangements with V and J assigned. Such tables are incomplete; in checked studies, under half of the missing clones stem from an unresolved V gene, and the remainder is unexplained. V and J calls and clone size are copied from that table; D and trimming were computed from the DNA. The sample profile shows roughly 280,000 clones; 60% of them were found once. In total, the top ten clones hold 0.75% to 0.95% of the sample.

Sample: CD4+ T cells sorted from blood, taken around week 53, from a patient treated with tofacitinib. The chain is made from TRBV29-1 and TRBJ2-5, with 14 bases aligning to TRBD2. The receptor's source is a human donor with alopecia areata. The DNA sequence reads TGCAGCGTTACTACGACTAGCGGGGGGGCCGGCGGGACCCAGTACTTC. Its translation reads: CSVTTTSGGAGGTQYF.